A selection of T cell receptor beta chains follows, all from one sample in a study of T cell responses to AZD1222 COVID-19 vaccine. Sequencing used immunoSEQ multiplex PCR; TCRdb keeps in-frame clones, though not all of them. This sample has tens of thousands of clones, with roughly 82% found just once. Sequencing used peripheral blood, obtained on day 0 of AZD1222 vaccination. The source of these receptors is an adult in good health. The CDR3 runs from the conserved cysteine through the conserved F or W. D genes are given only for firm matches. Not all rows give a size; the values are once, few, many and, for expanded clones, a class.

V: TRBV5-6; J: TRBJ2-1; D: -; size: -; CDR3: CASSLGAPPGNEQFF; DNA: TGTGCCAGCAGCTTAGGGGCCCCCCCGGGGAATGAGCAGTTCTTC
V: TRBV5-1; J: TRBJ2-7; D: -; size: -; CDR3: CASSDESFAYEQYF; DNA: TGCGCCAGCAGTGATGAGAGTTTCGCCTACGAGCAGTACTTC
V: TRBV15; J: TRBJ2-6; D: -; size: once; CDR3: CATSRTNRAFSGANVLTF; DNA: TGTGCCACCAGCAGGACAAATAGGGCTTTCTCTGGGGCCAACGTCCTGACTTTC
V: TRBV10-3; J: TRBJ2-2; D: -; size: -; CDR3: CAISEGGSRTGELFF; DNA: TGTGCCATCAGTGAAGGAGGGTCTCGGACCGGGGAGCTGTTTTTT
V: TRBV27; J: TRBJ1-6; D: -; size: -; CDR3: CASSQFNNSPLHF; DNA: TGTGCCAGCAGTCAATTCAATAATTCACCCCTCCACTTT
V: TRBV2; J: TRBJ2-5; D: TRBD2; size: -; CDR3: CASSVLGWAPSGGDMSETQYF; DNA: TGTGCCAGCAGTGTCCTTGGCTGGGCTCCTAGCGGGGGGGACATGTCTGAGACCCAGTACTTC
V: TRBV19; J: TRBJ2-7; D: TRBD1; size: many; CDR3: CASSDRELEQYF; DNA: TGTGCCAGTAGTGACAGGGAGCTCGAGCAGTACTTC
V: TRBV27; J: TRBJ2-3; D: -; size: -; CDR3: CASSSGTDTQYF; DNA: TGTGCCAGCAGTTCGGGGACAGATACGCAGTATTTT
V: TRBV7-2; J: TRBJ2-3; D: TRBD1; size: -; CDR3: CASSSPRTGGVLDTQYF; DNA: TGTGCCAGCAGCTCCCCTAGGACAGGCGGAGTTTTAGATACGCAGTATTTT
V: TRBV11-2; J: TRBJ2-3; D: TRBD1; size: few; CDR3: CASSSRKTGSTDTQYF; DNA: TGTGCCAGCAGCTCTCGAAAGACAGGGAGCACAGATACGCAGTATTTT
V: TRBV28; J: TRBJ1-5; D: TRBD1; size: -; CDR3: CASRSLSGQGRQPQHF; DNA: TGTGCCAGCAGGTCCTTATCGGGACAGGGGCGTCAGCCCCAGCATTTT
V: TRBV5-1; J: TRBJ1-1; D: -; size: once; CDR3: CASSLASAGEAFF; DNA: TGCGCCAGCAGCTTGGCCTCGGCAGGTGAAGCTTTCTTT
V: TRBV19; J: TRBJ2-7; D: TRBD2; size: -; CDR3: CASSNTRTSGDEQYF; DNA: TGTGCCAGTAGTAACACCCGGACTAGCGGGGACGAGCAGTACTTC
V: TRBV24-1; J: TRBJ2-1; D: -; size: -; CDR3: CATSGSGNEQFF; DNA: TGTGCCACCAGTGGGTCGGGGAATGAGCAGTTCTTC
V: TRBV9; J: TRBJ2-7; D: TRBD2; size: -; CDR3: CASSVGLALSYEQYF; DNA: TGTGCCAGCAGCGTAGGACTAGCACTCTCCTACGAGCAGTACTTC
V: TRBV28; J: TRBJ1-4; D: -; size: -; CDR3: CASCGDREKLFF; DNA: TGTGCCAGCTGTGGGGATCGTGAAAAACTGTTTTTT
V: TRBV30; J: TRBJ2-7; D: -; size: -; CDR3: CAYKALRDIAEQYF; DNA: TGTGCCTATAAGGCACTCCGGGACATTGCCGAGCAGTACTTC
V: TRBV27; J: TRBJ1-2; D: -; size: -; CDR3: CASSSDSYGYTF; DNA: TGTGCCAGCAGTTCCGACAGCTATGGCTACACCTTC
V: TRBV27; J: TRBJ1-2; D: -; size: few; CDR3: CASSLSRQAFYGYTF; DNA: TGTGCCAGCAGTTTAAGTCGGCAGGCCTTTTATGGCTACACCTTC
V: TRBV28; J: TRBJ2-7; D: TRBD2; size: few; CDR3: CASSAGGGGSYEQYF; DNA: TGTGCCAGCAGTGCTGGCGGCGGGGGGTCCTACGAGCAGTACTTC
V: TRBV6-5; J: TRBJ1-6; D: TRBD1; size: -; CDR3: CASTSGTGGNSPLHF; DNA: TGTGCCAGCACGTCGGGGACAGGGGGTAATTCACCCCTCCACTTT
V: TRBV6-5; J: TRBJ1-5; D: -; size: -; CDR3: CASSYRSGGRGEPQHF; DNA: TGTGCCAGCAGTTACCGTAGCGGCGGGCGGGGGGAGCCCCAGCATTTT
V: TRBV6-5; J: TRBJ2-2; D: TRBD1; size: few; CDR3: CASSYRAGGGGGELFF; DNA: TGTGCCAGCAGTTACCGGGCAGGGGGCGGAGGCGGGGAGCTGTTTTTT
V: TRBV5-1; J: TRBJ1-6; D: TRBD1; size: -; CDR3: CASSLSPGQGNSPLHF; DNA: TGCGCCAGCAGCTTGAGTCCGGGACAGGGGAATTCACCCCTCCACTTT
V: TRBV27; J: TRBJ2-3; D: -; size: -; CDR3: CASSLRGGTQYF; DNA: TGTGCCAGCAGTTTAAGGGGTGGTACGCAGTATTTT